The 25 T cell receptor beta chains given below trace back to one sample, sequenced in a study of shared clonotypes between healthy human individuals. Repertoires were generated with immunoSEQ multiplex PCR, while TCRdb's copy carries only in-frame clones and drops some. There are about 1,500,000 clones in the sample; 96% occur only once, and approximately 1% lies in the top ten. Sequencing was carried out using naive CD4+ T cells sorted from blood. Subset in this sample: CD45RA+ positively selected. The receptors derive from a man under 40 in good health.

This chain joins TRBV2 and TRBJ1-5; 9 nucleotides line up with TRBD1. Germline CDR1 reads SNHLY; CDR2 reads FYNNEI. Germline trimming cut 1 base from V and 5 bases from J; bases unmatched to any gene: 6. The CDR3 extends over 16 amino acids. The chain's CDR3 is CASSEGGQGDYQPQHF. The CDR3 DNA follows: TGTGCCAGCAGTGAAGGGGGACAGGGAGATTATCAGCCCCAGCATTTT.

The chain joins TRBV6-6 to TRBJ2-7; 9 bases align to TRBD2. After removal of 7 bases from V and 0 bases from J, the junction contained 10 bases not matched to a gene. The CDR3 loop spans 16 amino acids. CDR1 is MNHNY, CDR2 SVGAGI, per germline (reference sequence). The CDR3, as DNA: TGTGCCAGCAAGTGGGCTAGCGGGACCAGCTCCTACGAGCAGTACTTC. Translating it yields CASKWASGTSSYEQYF.

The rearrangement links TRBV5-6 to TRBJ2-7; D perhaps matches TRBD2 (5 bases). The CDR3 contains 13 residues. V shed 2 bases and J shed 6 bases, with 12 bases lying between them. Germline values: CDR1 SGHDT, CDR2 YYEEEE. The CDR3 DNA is TGTGCCAGCAGCTTAATCCGGGGTCCCGAGCAGTACTTC. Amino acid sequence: CASSLIRGPEQYF.

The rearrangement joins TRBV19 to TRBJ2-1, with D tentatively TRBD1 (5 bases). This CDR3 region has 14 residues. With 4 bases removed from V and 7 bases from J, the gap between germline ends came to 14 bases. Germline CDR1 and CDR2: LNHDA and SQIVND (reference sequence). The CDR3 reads CASSRTLGPNEQFF. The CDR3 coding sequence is TGTGCCAGTAGTAGGACATTGGGCCCGAATGAGCAGTTCTTC.

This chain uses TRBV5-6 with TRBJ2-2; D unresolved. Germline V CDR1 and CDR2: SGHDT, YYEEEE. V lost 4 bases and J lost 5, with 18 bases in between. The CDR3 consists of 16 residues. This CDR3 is CASSLPSTFATGELFF. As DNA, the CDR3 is TGTGCCAGCAGCCTACCCTCTACTTTTGCTACCGGGGAGCTGTTTTTT.

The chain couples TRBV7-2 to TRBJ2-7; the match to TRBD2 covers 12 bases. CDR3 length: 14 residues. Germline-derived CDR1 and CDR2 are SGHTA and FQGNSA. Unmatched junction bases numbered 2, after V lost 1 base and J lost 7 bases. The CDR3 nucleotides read TGTGCCAGCAGCTTAGGACTAGCGGGAGATGAGCAGTACTTC. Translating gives CASSLGLAGDEQYF.

The chain's CDR3 is CASSTGTGEETQYF. The DNA of the CDR3 is TGTGCCAGCAGCACCGGGACAGGGGAAGAGACCCAGTACTTC. The rearrangement uses TRBV28 and TRBJ2-5; 10 bases align to TRBD1. This CDR3 comprises 14 residues. Germline V gives CDR1 MDHEN, CDR2 SYDVKM. The V and J ends lost 6 bases and 3 bases, in that order; junction bases with no gene match: 4. Drawing the rest from reference TRBV28 and TRBJ2-5, the complete variable domain is DVKVTQSSRYLVKRTGEKVFLECVQDMDHENMFWYRQDPGLGLRLIYFSYDVKMKEKGDIPEGYSVSREKKERFSLILESASTNQTSMYLCASSTGTGEETQYFGPGTRLLVL.

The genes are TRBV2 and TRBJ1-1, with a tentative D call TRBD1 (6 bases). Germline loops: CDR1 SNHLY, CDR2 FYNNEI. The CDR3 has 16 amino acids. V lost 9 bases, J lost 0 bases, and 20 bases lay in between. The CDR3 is CASPPPGQFMNTEAFF. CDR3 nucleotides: TGTGCCAGTCCCCCCCCTGGACAGTTCATGAACACTGAAGCTTTCTTT.

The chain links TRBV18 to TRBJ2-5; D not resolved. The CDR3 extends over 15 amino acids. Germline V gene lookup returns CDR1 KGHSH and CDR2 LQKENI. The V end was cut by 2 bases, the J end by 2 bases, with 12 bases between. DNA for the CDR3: TGTGCCAGCTCACCATCTTCCGGGCTACAAGAGACCCAGTACTTC. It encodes CASSPSSGLQETQYF.

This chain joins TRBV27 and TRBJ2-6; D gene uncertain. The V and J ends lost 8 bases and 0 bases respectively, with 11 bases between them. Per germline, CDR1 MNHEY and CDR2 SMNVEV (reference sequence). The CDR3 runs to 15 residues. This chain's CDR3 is CASGVIGSGANVLTF. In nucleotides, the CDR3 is TGTGCCAGCGGTGTGATAGGCTCTGGGGCCAACGTCCTGACTTTC. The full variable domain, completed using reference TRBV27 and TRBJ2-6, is EAQVTQNPRYLITVTGKKLTVTCSQNMNHEYMSWYRQDPGLGLRQIYYSMNVEVTDKGDVPEGYKVSRKEKRNFPLILESPSPNQTSLYFCASGVIGSGANVLTFGAGSRLTVL.

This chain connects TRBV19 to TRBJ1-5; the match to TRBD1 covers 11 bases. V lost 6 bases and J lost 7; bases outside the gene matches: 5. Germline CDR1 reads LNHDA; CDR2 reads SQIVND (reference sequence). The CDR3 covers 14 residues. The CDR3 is CASSGTGGSQPQHF. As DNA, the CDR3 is TGTGCCAGTAGCGGGACAGGGGGTAGCCAGCCCCAGCATTTT. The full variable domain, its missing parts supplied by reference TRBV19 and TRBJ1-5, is DGGITQSPKYLFRKEGQNVTLSCEQNLNHDAMYWYRQDPGQGLRLIYYSQIVNDFQKGDIAEGYSVSREKKESFPLTVTSAQKNPTAFYLCASSGTGGSQPQHFGDGTRLSIL.

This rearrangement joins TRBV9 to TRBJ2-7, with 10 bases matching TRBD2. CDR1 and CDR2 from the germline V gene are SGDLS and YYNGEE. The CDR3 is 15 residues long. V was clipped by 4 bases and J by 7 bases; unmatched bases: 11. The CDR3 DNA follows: TGTGCCAGCAGCAGACTCGGGACTAGCGCTGGGGAGCAGTACTTC. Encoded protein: CASSRLGTSAGEQYF.

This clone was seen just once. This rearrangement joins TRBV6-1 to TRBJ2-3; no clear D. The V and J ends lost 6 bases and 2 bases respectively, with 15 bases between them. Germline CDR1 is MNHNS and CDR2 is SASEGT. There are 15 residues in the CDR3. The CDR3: CASSDRSPSTDTQYF. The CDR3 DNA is TGTGCCAGCAGCGACCGGAGCCCGTCCACAGATACGCAGTATTTT.

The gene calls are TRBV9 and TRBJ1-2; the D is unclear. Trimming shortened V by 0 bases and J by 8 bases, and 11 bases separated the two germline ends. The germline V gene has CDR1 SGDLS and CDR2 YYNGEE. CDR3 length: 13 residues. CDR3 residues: CASSVGTHAGYTF. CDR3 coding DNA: TGTGCCAGCAGCGTAGGAACCCACGCAGGCTACACCTTC.

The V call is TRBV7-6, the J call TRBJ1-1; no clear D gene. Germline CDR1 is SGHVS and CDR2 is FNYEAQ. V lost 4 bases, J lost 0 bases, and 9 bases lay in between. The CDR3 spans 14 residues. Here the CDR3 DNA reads TGTGCCAGCAGCTCCCGAAACATGAACACTGAAGCTTTCTTT. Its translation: CASSSRNMNTEAFF.

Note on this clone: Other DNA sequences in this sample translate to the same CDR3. The CDR3 DNA is TGCAGCGTTGTGCTCAGGGCGGGACAGCCCCAGCATTTT. Encoded protein: CSVVLRAGQPQHF. V usage is TRBV29-1 and J usage is TRBJ1-5, with D possibly matching TRBD1 (5 bases). This CDR3 has 13 residues. V shed 4 bases and J shed 7 bases, with 14 bases lying between them. Germline assignment: CDR1 SQVTM and CDR2 ANQGSEA.

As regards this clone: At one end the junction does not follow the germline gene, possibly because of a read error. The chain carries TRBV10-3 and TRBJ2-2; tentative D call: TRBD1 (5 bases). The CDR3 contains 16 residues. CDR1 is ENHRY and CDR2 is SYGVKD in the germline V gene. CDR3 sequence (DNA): TGTGCCATCAGTGACCCTGACAGCCCGAAGACCGGGGAGCTGTTTTTT. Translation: CAISDPDSPKTGELFF.

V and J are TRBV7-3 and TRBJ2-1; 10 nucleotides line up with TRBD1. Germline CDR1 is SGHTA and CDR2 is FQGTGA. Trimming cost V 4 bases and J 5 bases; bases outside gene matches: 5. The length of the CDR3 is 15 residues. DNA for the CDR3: TGTGCCAGCAGCTCCGGGACAGGGGTGGACAATGAGCAGTTCTTC. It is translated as CASSSGTGVDNEQFF.

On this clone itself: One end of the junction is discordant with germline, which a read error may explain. CDR3 residues: CASSLEGLPSDEQFF. CDR3 coding DNA: TGTGCTAGCAGCCTCGAGGGACTACCCTCGGATGAGCAGTTCTTC. The chain joins TRBV7-7 to TRBJ2-1; TRBD2 agrees at 7 bases. The CDR3 contains 15 residues. The germline gives CDR1 SSHAT, CDR2 FNYEAQ (reference sequence).

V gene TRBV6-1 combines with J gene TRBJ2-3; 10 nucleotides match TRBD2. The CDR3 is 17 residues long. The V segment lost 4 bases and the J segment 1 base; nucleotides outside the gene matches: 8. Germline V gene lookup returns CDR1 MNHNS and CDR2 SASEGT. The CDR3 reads CASSAPPGTSGTDTQYF. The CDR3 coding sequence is TGTGCCAGCAGTGCACCCCCCGGGACTAGCGGCACAGATACGCAGTATTTT.

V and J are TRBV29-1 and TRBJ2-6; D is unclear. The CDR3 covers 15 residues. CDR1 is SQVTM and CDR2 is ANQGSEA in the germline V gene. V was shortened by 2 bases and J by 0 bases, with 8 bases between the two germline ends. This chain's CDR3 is CSVEPSGSGANVLTF. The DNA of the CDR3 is TGCAGCGTTGAACCGTCCGGCTCTGGGGCCAACGTCCTGACTTTC.

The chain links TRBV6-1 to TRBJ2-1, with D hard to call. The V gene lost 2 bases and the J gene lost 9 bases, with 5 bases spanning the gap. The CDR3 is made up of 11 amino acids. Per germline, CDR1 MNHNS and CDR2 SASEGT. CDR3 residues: CASSEFFEQFF. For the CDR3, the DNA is TGTGCCAGCAGTGAATTTTTTGAGCAGTTCTTC.

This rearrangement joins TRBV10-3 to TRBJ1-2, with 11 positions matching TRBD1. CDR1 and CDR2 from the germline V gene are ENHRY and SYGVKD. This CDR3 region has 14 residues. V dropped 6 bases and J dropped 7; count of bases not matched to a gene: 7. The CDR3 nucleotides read TGTGCCATCAGGTCCGGACAGGGGGCGTTTGGCTACACCTTC. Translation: CAIRSGQGAFGYTF.

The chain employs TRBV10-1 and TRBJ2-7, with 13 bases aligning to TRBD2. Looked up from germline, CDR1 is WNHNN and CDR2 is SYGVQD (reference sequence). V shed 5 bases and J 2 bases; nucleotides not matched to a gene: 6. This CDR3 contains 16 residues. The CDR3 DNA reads TGCGCCAGCAGTCAGGCCGGGACTAGCGGGACCTACGAGCAGTACTTC. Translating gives CASSQAGTSGTYEQYF.

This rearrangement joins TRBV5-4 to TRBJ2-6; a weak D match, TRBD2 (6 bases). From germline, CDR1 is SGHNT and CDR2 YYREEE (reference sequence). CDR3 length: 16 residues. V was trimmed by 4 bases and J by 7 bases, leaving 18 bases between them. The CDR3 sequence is CASSAGGGAIANVLTF. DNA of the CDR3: TGTGCCAGCAGCGCTGGCGGCGGGGCCATAGCCAACGTCCTGACTTTC.